This T cell receptor (beta chain) was sequenced for a study of T cells in Graves' hyperthyroidism and ophthalmopathy. Study observations and caveats: Using 13 V-J features, a model discriminated ophthalmopathy from stable hyperthyroidism.

Germline V CDR1 and CDR2: SGHVS, FQNEAQ. V lost 2 bases and J lost 2, with 15 bases in between. The CDR3 is made up of 16 amino acids. In regard to this clonotype: Its specificity is not known.

What was amplified from RNA transcripts were TCR beta CDR3 regions. The HTBI primer set drove a first-round RT-PCR of the TCR CDR3. TCRdb re-called the multiplex PCR reads with MiXCR, one entry per CDR3 protein. Of over 250,000 distinct CDR3 sequences in the sample, approximately 26% were seen once. The source material was blood. The TCR comes from a man aged 35-49 years with Graves' hyperthyroidism that later progressed to Graves' ophthalmopathy. V is TRBV7-8 and J is TRBJ1-1, with D perhaps matching TRBD1 (5 bases). The DNA of the CDR3 is TGTGCCAGCAGCTTACAACGGACACTTATAAACACTGAAGCTTTCTTT. Residues: CASSLQRTLINTEAFF. Based on the CDR3 plus reference TRBV7-8 and TRBJ1-1, the full variable domain is GAGVSQSPRYKVAKRGQDVALRCDPISGHVSLFWYQQALGQGPEFLTYFQNEAQLDKSGLPSDRFFAERPEGSVSTLKIQRTQQEDSAVYLCASSLQRTLINTEAFFGQGTRLTVV.